The 10 T cell receptor beta chains below all came from one sample that was sequenced in a study of T cell responses to AZD1222 COVID-19 vaccine. This table comes from immunoSEQ multiplex PCR, and its TCRdb copy is limited to in-frame clones, with some not included. The sample holds 200,000 or so clones; 75% to 90% are singletons and the top ten take 5% to 7%. Specimen: peripheral blood, collected on day 0 of AZD1222 vaccination. The origin of the receptors is an adult in good health.

The chain recombines TRBV5-6 with TRBJ2-2; 7 bases match TRBD1. This CDR3 spans 16 amino acids. V shed 1 base, J shed 3 bases, and the junction held 6 bases outside the gene matches. CDR1 is SGHDT, CDR2 YYEEEE, per germline. The CDR3 bases are TGTGCCAGCAGCTTGATTGGGCAGGGGGACACCGGGGAGCTGTTTTTT. This codes for CASSLIGQGDTGELFF.

CDR3 bases: TGTGCCAGCAGCAAAGCCGGGGAGGAGTCGGATACGCAGTATTTT. It translates to CASSKAGEESDTQYF. The chain recombines TRBV21-1 with TRBJ2-3; the DNA was not compared with TRBD2, the D call given in the table. TRBV21-1 is a known pseudogene. The CDR3 consists of 15 residues.

The CDR3 DNA reads TGCGCCAGCAGCTATGGGACCGAAGGAAACACCATATATTTT. It translates to CASSYGTEGNTIYF. The chain employs TRBV5-1 and TRBJ1-3, with D perhaps TRBD1 (5 bases). CDR3 length: 14 amino acids. Germline assignment: CDR1 SGHRS and CDR2 YFSETQ. V lost 3 bases to trimming and J lost 4 bases, with 11 bases between them. The variable domain in full, completed from reference TRBV5-1 and TRBJ1-3, reads KAGVTQTPRYLIKTRGQQVTLSCSPISGHRSVSWYQQTPGQGLQFLFEYFSETQRNKGNFPGRFSGRQFSNSRSEMNVSTLELGDSALYLCASSYGTEGNTIYFGEGSWLTVV.

V is TRBV6-5 and J is TRBJ2-7; possibly TRBD1 for D (5 bases). Trimming took 5 bases from V and 0 from J, leaving 8 bases between them. In germline, CDR1 is MNHEY, CDR2 SVGAGI. The CDR3 has 13 residues. CDR3 DNA: TGTGCCAGCAGTCCGGACACCTCCTACGAGCAGTACTTC. It translates to CASSPDTSYEQYF.

This sequence joins TRBV5-1 and TRBJ2-1; 9 bases match TRBD1. Germline loops: CDR1 SGHRS, CDR2 YFSETQ. The CDR3 totals 15 residues. V lost 0 bases and J lost 8; bases outside the gene matches: 6. CDR3 residues: CASSLGAGQGHEQFF. CDR3 bases: TGCGCCAGCAGCTTGGGTGCGGGACAGGGCCATGAGCAGTTCTTC. The full variable domain, rest sourced from reference TRBV5-1 and TRBJ2-1, is KAGVTQTPRYLIKTRGQQVTLSCSPISGHRSVSWYQQTPGQGLQFLFEYFSETQRNKGNFPGRFSGRQFSNSRSEMNVSTLELGDSALYLCASSLGAGQGHEQFFGPGTRLTVL.

This chain uses TRBV5-1 with TRBJ2-5; possibly TRBD1 for D (5 bases). This CDR3 is 14 amino acids long. V was shortened by 4 bases and J by 0 bases, with 10 bases between the two germline ends. In germline, CDR1 is SGHRS, CDR2 YFSETQ. As DNA, the CDR3 is TGCGCCAGCAGCGCGACAGTGAACCAAGAGACCCAGTACTTC. It codes for CASSATVNQETQYF.

This clone appeared a few times. The V and J genes are TRBV10-2 and TRBJ2-1; the D call may be TRBD1 or TRBD2 (5 bases each). Per the germline V gene, CDR1 is WSHSY and CDR2 is SAAADI. CDR3 length: 14 residues. V was cut by 6 bases and J by 9 bases, with 18 bases left in between. CDR3 loop: CASSAPVGVGEQFF. The CDR3 nucleotides are TGCGCCAGCAGCGCCCCTGTGGGGGTAGGTGAGCAGTTCTTC.

J is TRBJ1-5 and V is TRBV19; TRBD1 matches at 7 bases. V gave up 6 bases and J gave up 2 bases; unmatched junction bases: 7. The CDR3 consists of 15 residues. Germline CDR1 and CDR2: LNHDA and SQIVND (reference sequence). CDR3 sequence: CASSIGQVRNQPQHF. As DNA, the CDR3 is TGTGCCAGTAGCATCGGACAGGTGCGCAATCAGCCCCAGCATTTT.

V gene TRBV7-8 combines with J gene TRBJ1-1; the D gene is possibly TRBD1 (5 bases). CDR1 SGHVS and CDR2 FQNEAQ come from the germline V gene. V lost 6 bases and J lost 7, with 18 bases in between. The CDR3 spans 14 residues. CDR3 DNA: TGTGCCAGCAGTCGGGAACACCGGGGCCTTGAAGCTTTCTTT. This sequence encodes CASSREHRGLEAFF.

CDR3: CASVTGGSSNEKLFF. The CDR3 DNA follows: TGTGCCAGCGTTACAGGGGGATCCTCTAATGAAAAACTGTTTTTT. The chain combines TRBV2 with TRBJ1-4; 8 positions agree with TRBD1. Germline V gene sequence: CDR1 SNHLY, CDR2 FYNNEI. The length of the CDR3 is 15 residues. Unmatched junction bases numbered 8, after V lost 8 bases and J lost 3 bases. The full variable domain, completed using reference TRBV2 and TRBJ1-4, is EPEVTQTPSHQVTQMGQEVILRCVPISNHLYFYWYRQILGQKVEFLVSFYNNEISEKSEIFDDQFSVERPDGSNFTLKIRSTKLEDSAMYFCASVTGGSSNEKLFFGSGTQLSVL.